This T cell receptor beta chain came from a study of low-dose radiotherapy and immunotherapy resistance in tumors (dated by TCRdb to 2022 to 2024). A note on the overall study: In Cohort 1, each fraction delivered 0.5 Gy every 2 weeks, and the prescribed total PTV dose was 6.5 Gy. Every two weeks, patients got intravenous cyclophosphamide at 200 mg/m2, given one day ahead of each radiation and immunotherapy administration. For Cohort 2, the dose was 1 Gy per fraction given every two weeks, adding up to 13 Gy in total across 26 weeks. Nivolumab was administered intravenously as a 240 mg flat dose every two weeks, and ipilimumab was administered intravenously at 1 mg/kg every six weeks. Patients took aspirin 300 mg orally once daily for four cycles, starting on cycle 1 day 1. Trial participants were not randomized into treatment groups. The translational analysis covered eight patients: three from the first dose cohort and the first five from the second dose cohort.

Sample time point, as interpreted from the label and publication: before trial treatment. Donors were enrolled in RACIN, a single-arm phase I dose-escalation trial in which nivolumab, ipilimumab, aspirin, low-dose cyclophosphamide and low-dose radiotherapy were combined. Patients with advanced, TIL-negative solid tumors were considered eligible. There are many counts of this clonotype. No antigen is known for it. Nothing much larger sits one base from this clone, and base qualities are not available. The germline V gene (reference sequence) gives CDR1 as DFQATT and CDR2 as SNEGSKA. A distance of 18 bases separates the germline ends of V and J, which lose 2 bases and 4 bases respectively. Spanning cysteine to phenylalanine, the CDR3 consists of 16 amino acids. Just CDR3 DNA is preserved here, 48 bases in frame from base 1. Sequencing took place on an Illumina HiSeq 2500. Superscript III and a set of TRAV- and TRBV-specific primers were used to synthesize first-strand cDNA, so that both TCRalpha and TCRbeta chains were covered. TCRs were amplified with Phusion for approximately 19 PCR cycles using a constant-region primer together with the adapter attached to the V primers. Isolated mRNA was amplified with the MessageAmp II aRNA Amplification Kit, using an approximately 17-hour in vitro transcription at 37°C. The Dynabeads mRNA DIRECT Purification Kit was used to isolate the mRNA for TCR sequencing. Indexed Illumina adapters were added in a second roughly 25-cycle Phusion PCR, and the resulting products were purified with AMPure XP beads. In the source study's methods: Custom Perl scripts were used to pool TCR sequences that encoded the same protein, to remove out-of-frame sequences, and to calculate the abundance of each clonotype. TCR sequences supported by only a single read were excluded from analysis. Repertoire metrics included Shannon entropy, Gini index, clonality, richness, and frequency of TCRs shared between repertoires. TCRdb handled the public reads itself, with Q25 trimming in fastp and clone calling in MiXCR, and kept productive beta chains. Every distinct CDR3 protein forms one entry, paired with its most common genes and DNA. V and J calls and clone size were set by TCRdb, not the authors. The table for this sample lists approximately 89,000 distinct CDR3 sequences; approximately 17% of them were counted only once. Under 7.5% of the sample lies in the top ten.

The TCR was taken from a male donor with prostate cancer. Sequenced material: PBMCs, taken before treatment. The rearrangement joined TRBV20-1 to TRBJ1-5; 6 matching bases give a weak D call of TRBD1. The nucleotide sequence is given as TGCAGTGCTAGACGAACAACAGGACAGATGAATCAGCCCCAGCATTTT. Translated, it reads CSARRTTGQMNQPQHF.